The next 30 T cell receptor beta chains were all read from a single sample in a study of post-analysis software for immune sequencing data (dated by TCRdb to the mid-2010s). These receptors have no known antigen. The library relied on PCR. For sequencing, an Illumina HiSeq 2500 was employed. To reduce PCR and sequencing biases, unique molecular identifiers were built into the TCR beta cDNA libraries. TCRdb's own reprocessing of the public reads used fastp at Q25 and MiXCR and kept productive beta chains. Each entry merges the rows of one CDR3 protein and shows their most common DNA and genes. This sample gives some 800,000 distinct CDR3 sequences in total; about 45% of them show up just once. Of the sample, 4.9% is held by the ten largest clones. General conclusions and limits of the study: Patients showed significantly higher frequencies than controls for a handful of TRBV segments, among them TRBV5-6, TRBV5-1 and TRBV20-1.

Sequencing input: blood. These receptors all come from a girl under 18 with multiple sclerosis.

The chain recombines TRBV20-1 with TRBJ2-3, with TRBD1 matching 8 bases. From germline, CDR1 is DFQATT and CDR2 SNEGSKA (reference sequence). Trimming removed 1 base from V and 4 bases from J; junction bases left unmatched: 7. The CDR3 length is 15 residues. The CDR3 bases are TGCAGTGCTAGAGTGACAGGGGCCCCTTCAGATACGCAGTATTTT. It translates to CSARVTGAPSDTQYF.

This clonotype appeared a few times. V usage is TRBV15 and J usage is TRBJ2-3, with D perhaps TRBD2 (6 bases). The length of the CDR3 is 15 residues. CDR1 is LNHNV, CDR2 YYDKDF, per germline (reference sequence). Trimming stripped 0 bases from V and 11 bases from J, with 18 bases between. The CDR3 loop reads CATSRDRNVLAEQYF. In DNA form, the CDR3 reads TGTGCCACCAGCAGAGATAGAAACGTTTTAGCGGAGCAGTATTTT.

V usage is TRBV7-9 and J usage is TRBJ1-5; TRBD1 might be the D (6 bases). This CDR3 region has 16 residues. Germline-derived CDR1 and CDR2 are SEHNR and FQNEAQ (reference sequence). V dropped 4 bases and J dropped 1 base, with 14 bases sitting between them. Written as DNA, the CDR3 is TGTGCCAGCAGCTCCTCAACAGGGACCAGCAATCAGCCCCAGCATTTT. Amino acids: CASSSSTGTSNQPQHF.

This clonotype was seen only once. V and J are TRBV7-2 and TRBJ2-1, with D possibly matching TRBD2 (5 bases). Germline V gene data show CDR1 as SGHTA and CDR2 as FQGNSA. V dropped 5 bases and J dropped 2 bases, with 10 bases sitting between them. The CDR3 spans 14 residues. The chain's CDR3 is CASSQTGTYNEQFF. The CDR3 DNA reads as TGTGCCAGCAGCCAGACCGGGACCTACAATGAGCAGTTCTTC.

This chain uses TRBV4-3 with TRBJ2-7, with 9 bases lining up with TRBD2. The CDR3 spans 15 residues. Germline V gene sequence: CDR1 LGHNA, CDR2 YSLEER. J was trimmed by 3 bases and V by 0 bases; bases with no gene match: 3. The DNA of the CDR3 is TGCGCCAGCAGCCAAGATGTGACTAGCGGCTACGAGCAGTACTTC. Translating gives CASSQDVTSGYEQYF.

J is TRBJ1-4 and V is TRBV6-5, with TRBD1 matching over 8 bases. The V and J ends lost 5 bases and 0 bases, in that order; junction bases with no gene match: 11. The CDR3 extends over 18 amino acids. Germline CDR1 MNHEY, CDR2 SVGAGI. This CDR3 is CASSHQGTGVSTNEKLFF. The CDR3, as DNA: TGTGCCAGCAGTCACCAAGGGACAGGTGTTTCAACTAATGAAAAACTGTTTTTT.

This clonotype has just a few counts. This sequence joins TRBV5-1 and TRBJ1-1, with D unclear. Trimming stripped 4 bases from V and 2 bases from J, with 15 bases between. Germline-derived CDR1 and CDR2 are SGHRS and YFSETQ. The CDR3 sequence is 15 residues long. DNA for the CDR3: TGCGCCAGCAGCCAAGGACGATTGGGCAACACTGAAGCTTTCTTT. Protein product: CASSQGRLGNTEAFF.

This chain links TRBV30 with TRBJ2-7; maybe TRBD2 (6 bases). The ends were cut back, 5 bases at V and 0 bases at J, with 11 bases in the middle. Germline CDR1 and CDR2: GTSNPN and SVGIG (reference sequence). The CDR3 runs 13 residues. The CDR3 bases are TGTGCCTGGGGTAGCGGTAGCTCCTACGAGCAGTACTTC. This codes for CAWGSGSSYEQYF.

The V call is TRBV27, the J call TRBJ1-2, with TRBD1 matching 7 bases. V lost 5 bases to trimming and J lost 2 bases; unmatched junction nucleotides: 8. Germline CDR1 is MNHEY and CDR2 is SMNVEV (reference sequence). The CDR3 has 15 amino acids. The CDR3 region has the DNA TGTGCCAGCAGTCCTAAGACAGGGAGGAACTATGGCTACACCTTC. Its protein product is CASSPKTGRNYGYTF.

This clonotype was recorded a few times. The gene calls are TRBV6-5 and TRBJ1-2, with a tentative D call TRBD1 (6 bases). CDR3 length: 14 amino acids. In germline, CDR1 is MNHEY, CDR2 SVGAGI. Trimming shortened V by 6 bases and J by 3 bases, and 14 bases separated the two germline ends. CDR3 coding DNA: TGTGCCAGCAGGACCGGGACATCCGACTATGGCTACACCTTC. This sequence encodes CASRTGTSDYGYTF.

This sequence joins TRBV29-1 and TRBJ1-1; 8 nucleotides line up with TRBD1. After removal of 4 bases from V and 4 bases from J, the junction contained 8 bases not matched to a gene. There are 14 residues in the CDR3. Germline V gene data show CDR1 as SQVTM and CDR2 as ANQGSEA. CDR3 sequence (DNA): TGCAGCGTTGGTGAGACAGGGGTGGTCACTGAAGCTTTCTTT. It codes for CSVGETGVVTEAFF.

The chain has TRBV20-1 and TRBJ2-1; 10 bases map to TRBD2. Germline CDR1 and CDR2: DFQATT and SNEGSKA (reference sequence). The CDR3 loop spans 18 amino acids. V was clipped by 0 bases and J by 2 bases; unmatched bases: 10. The CDR3 sequence: CSARDLVGAGGAYNEQFF. The CDR3 DNA is TGCAGTGCTAGAGATCTCGTAGGAGCGGGAGGGGCCTACAATGAGCAGTTCTTC.

This chain joins TRBV29-1 and TRBJ2-4, with TRBD2 matching 12 bases. The ends lost 5 bases at V and 3 bases at J; junction bases unmatched: 8. There are 16 residues in the CDR3. Per the germline V gene, CDR1 is SQVTM and CDR2 is ANQGSEA. CDR3 in DNA: TGCAGCGTTTTGACTAGCGGGAGTTGGGGCAAAAACATTCAGTACTTC. Encoded protein: CSVLTSGSWGKNIQYF.

CDR3 DNA sequence: TGTGCCAGCAGCGTCGGGACTGGAATTAATTCACCCCTCCACTTT. It translates to CASSVGTGINSPLHF. V gene TRBV9 combines with J gene TRBJ1-6, with D perhaps matching TRBD1 (5 bases). This CDR3 has 15 residues. Germline assignment: CDR1 SGDLS and CDR2 YYNGEE. V was clipped by 2 bases and J by 6 bases, with 12 bases between them.

J is TRBJ2-3 and V is TRBV6-6, with a weak D call TRBD2 (5 bases). The germline V gene encodes CDR1 MNHNY and CDR2 SVGAGI (reference sequence). The V gene lost 6 bases and the J gene lost 11 bases, with 9 bases spanning the gap. The CDR3 has 10 amino acids. CDR3 in amino acids: CASSREGQYF. The CDR3 nucleotides are TGTGCCAGCAGCCGTGAGGGGCAGTATTTT.

V gene TRBV14 combines with J gene TRBJ1-1; D unresolved. The ends were cut back, 1 base at V and 0 bases at J, with 15 bases in the middle. From germline, CDR1 is SGHDN and CDR2 FVKESK. The CDR3 length is 17 residues. CDR3 DNA sequence: TGTGCCAGCAGCCAAGTAGGGCCAACTTCCTTGAACACTGAAGCTTTCTTT. Translating gives CASSQVGPTSLNTEAFF.

In this sample, this clonotype turned up a few times. This sequence joins TRBV6-5 and TRBJ2-5, with D hard to call. V was clipped by 0 bases and J by 4 bases, with 9 bases between them. The CDR3 has 14 amino acids. Per the germline V gene, CDR1 is MNHEY and CDR2 is SVGAGI. The CDR3 sequence is CASSYSTMGETQYF. DNA for the CDR3: TGTGCCAGCAGTTACTCGACGATGGGAGAGACCCAGTACTTC.

The DNA for the CDR3 is TGTGCCACCAGTGATTCCCGACCGGGACAGGGGCCCCGGGAGACCCAGTACTTC. This gives the protein CATSDSRPGQGPRETQYF. This chain joins TRBV24-1 and TRBJ2-7; TRBD1 aligns across 10 bases. The J call may be faulty, since TRBJ2-5 better matches the DNA end. Germline assignment: CDR1 KGHDR and CDR2 SFDVKD. The CDR3 contains 18 residues.

The chain combines TRBV19 with TRBJ2-5; 9 nucleotides match TRBD2. This CDR3 spans 15 amino acids. Germline CDR1 and CDR2: LNHDA and SQIVND (reference sequence). V shed 7 bases and J 4 bases; nucleotides not matched to a gene: 10. CDR3 sequence reads: CASKVSGRSRETQYF. The CDR3 nucleotides are TGTGCCAGTAAAGTCAGCGGGAGGTCAAGAGAGACCCAGTACTTC.

This clonotype showed up just a few times. V is TRBV4-2 and J is TRBJ1-2; no definite D call. CDR1 is LGHNA, CDR2 YNFKEQ, per germline. The CDR3 has 16 residues. Trimming pared 0 bases from V and 0 bases from J, leaving 11 bases between. The CDR3 region has the DNA TGTGCCAGCAGCCAAGACAGAGGCACCACTAACTATGGCTACACCTTC. Translated, it gives CASSQDRGTTNYGYTF.

Points on this clonotype: Since a much larger clone is just one base distant, this may be a read error. This chain links TRBV9 with TRBJ2-7; 8 bases are a match to TRBD2. Looked up from germline, CDR1 is SGDLS and CDR2 is YYNGEE. After removal of 3 bases from V and 2 bases from J, the junction contained 4 bases not matched to a gene. CDR3 size: 14 residues. This CDR3 is CASSGAGGPYEQYF. In nucleotides, the CDR3 is TGTGCCAGCAGCGGGGCGGGAGGTCCCTACGAGCAGTACTTC.

This clonotype occurred a few times. The gene calls are TRBV6-6 and TRBJ2-7, with TRBD2 as a possible D gene (5 bases). V was cut by 6 bases and J by 1 base, with 13 bases left in between. The CDR3 runs 14 residues. Germline CDR1 is MNHNY and CDR2 is SVGAGI (reference sequence). In DNA form, the CDR3 reads TGTGCCAGCAGCTTAGCGCCCGATTCCTACGAGCAGTACTTC. As protein: CASSLAPDSYEQYF.

In this sample, this clonotype turned up a few times. V is TRBV7-6 and J is TRBJ2-7; 12 bases are a match to TRBD2. The CDR3 runs to 16 residues. Trimming cost V 1 base and J 3 bases; bases outside gene matches: 4. Germline values: CDR1 SGHVS, CDR2 FNYEAQ. The CDR3 protein is CASSLGTSGILYEQYF. In DNA form, the CDR3 reads TGTGCCAGCAGCTTAGGGACTAGCGGGATCCTCTACGAGCAGTACTTC.

In its sample, this clonotype was seen a few times. This rearrangement joins TRBV20-1 to TRBJ2-1, with D perhaps matching TRBD2 (5 bases). Trimming took off 0 bases at V and 0 bases at J, with 12 bases between the two ends. The CDR3 totals 16 residues. Germline V gene sequence: CDR1 DFQATT, CDR2 SNEGSKA (reference sequence). DNA of the CDR3: TGCAGTGCTAGAGATGAACGGGGAAGCTCCTACAATGAGCAGTTCTTC. This encodes CSARDERGSSYNEQFF.

This clonotype was seen only a few times. The rearrangement joins TRBV12-3 or TRBV12-4 to TRBJ2-5, with D tentatively TRBD1 (5 bases). V lost 6 bases, J lost 1 base, and 15 bases lay in between. The CDR3 totals 15 residues. The CDR3 DNA sequence: TGTGCCAGCAGCCTTCTGCAGGGCCCCCAAGAGACCCAGTACTTC. Protein: CASSLLQGPQETQYF.

This clonotype has ten or more counts. V and J are TRBV29-1 and TRBJ1-1; a weak D match, TRBD1 (6 bases). The length of the CDR3 is 11 residues. Germline V CDR1 and CDR2: SQVTM, ANQGSEA. The V and J ends lost 2 bases and 6 bases respectively, with 7 bases between them. CDR3 in amino acids: CSVERGSEAFF. CDR3 bases: TGCAGCGTTGAAAGGGGGTCTGAAGCTTTCTTT.

The chain joins TRBV10-2 to TRBJ2-7; no definite D call. The V and J ends lost 7 bases and 3 bases respectively, with 16 bases between them. This CDR3 has 14 residues. CDR1 WSHSY and CDR2 SAAADI come from the germline V gene. DNA for the CDR3: TGCGCCAGCAACGGATCAGAGTGGGGCTACGAGCAGTACTTC. It codes for CASNGSEWGYEQYF.

The V and J genes are TRBV11-1 and TRBJ2-1; 13 positions agree with TRBD2. In germline, CDR1 is SGHAT, CDR2 FQDESV (reference sequence). The trim removed 7 bases at V and 4 bases at J, leaving 10 bases unmatched. This CDR3 has 17 amino acids. The chain's CDR3 is CASTFGLAGVPYNEQFF. DNA of the CDR3: TGTGCCAGCACCTTCGGACTAGCGGGAGTACCTTACAATGAGCAGTTCTTC.

This chain connects TRBV14 to TRBJ1-4; D perhaps matches TRBD1 (5 bases). The CDR3 length is 13 residues. The V gene lost 1 base and the J gene lost 12 bases, with 12 bases spanning the gap. The germline gives CDR1 SGHDN, CDR2 FVKESK. CDR3 amino acids: CASSQVRGGELFF. The CDR3 DNA reads TGTGCCAGCAGCCAAGTAAGGGGCGGAGAACTGTTTTTT.

The chain links TRBV5-5 to TRBJ2-3; 9 bases fit TRBD2. This CDR3 has 16 residues. Trimming removed 4 bases from V and 4 bases from J; junction bases left unmatched: 10. Germline lookup yields CDR1 SGHKS and CDR2 YYEKEE (reference sequence). Written as DNA, the CDR3 is TGTGCCAGCAGCACCTCTAGCGGGGTAGTGTCAGATACGCAGTATTTT. It translates to CASSTSSGVVSDTQYF.